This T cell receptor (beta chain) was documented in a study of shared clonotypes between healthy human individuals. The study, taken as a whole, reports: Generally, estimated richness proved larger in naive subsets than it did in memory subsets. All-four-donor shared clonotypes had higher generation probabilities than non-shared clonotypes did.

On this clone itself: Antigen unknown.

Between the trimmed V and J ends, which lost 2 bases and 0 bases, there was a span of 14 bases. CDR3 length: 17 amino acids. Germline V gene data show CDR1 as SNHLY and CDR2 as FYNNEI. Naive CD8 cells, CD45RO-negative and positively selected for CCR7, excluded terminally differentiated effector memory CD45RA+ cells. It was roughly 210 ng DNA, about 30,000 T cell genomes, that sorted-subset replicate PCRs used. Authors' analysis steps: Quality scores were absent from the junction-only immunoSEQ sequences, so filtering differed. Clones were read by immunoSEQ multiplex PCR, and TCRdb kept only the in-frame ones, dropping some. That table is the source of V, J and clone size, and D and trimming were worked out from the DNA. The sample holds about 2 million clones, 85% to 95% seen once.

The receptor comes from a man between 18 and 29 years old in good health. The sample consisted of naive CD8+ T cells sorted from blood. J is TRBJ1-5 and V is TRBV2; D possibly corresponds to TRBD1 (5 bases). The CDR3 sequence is CASSELVGDDSNQPQHF. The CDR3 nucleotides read TGTGCCAGCAGTGAACTGGTCGGGGACGATAGCAATCAGCCCCAGCATTTT.